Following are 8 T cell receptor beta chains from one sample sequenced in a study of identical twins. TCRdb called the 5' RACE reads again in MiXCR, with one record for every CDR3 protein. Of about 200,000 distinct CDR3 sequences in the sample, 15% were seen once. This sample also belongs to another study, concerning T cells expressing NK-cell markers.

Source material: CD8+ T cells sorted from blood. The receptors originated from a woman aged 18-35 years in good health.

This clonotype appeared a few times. CDR3 amino acids: CSGGSYTDTQYF. CDR3 sequence (DNA): TGCAGTGGTGGGTCCTACACAGATACGCAGTATTTT. The chain uses TRBV20-1 and TRBJ2-3; D is ambiguous. This CDR3 has 12 residues. Germline V gene lookup returns CDR1 DFQATT and CDR2 SNEGSKA (reference sequence). V lost 7 bases to trimming and J lost 2 bases, with 10 bases between them.

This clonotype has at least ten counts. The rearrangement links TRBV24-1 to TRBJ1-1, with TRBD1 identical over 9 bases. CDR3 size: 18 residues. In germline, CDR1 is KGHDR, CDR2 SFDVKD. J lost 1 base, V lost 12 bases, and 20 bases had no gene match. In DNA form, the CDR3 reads TGTGCCCCCGCGCGTCGGGGACAGGGCTGGCGGGGGAACACTGAAGCTTTCTTT. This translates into CAPARRGQGWRGNTEAFF.

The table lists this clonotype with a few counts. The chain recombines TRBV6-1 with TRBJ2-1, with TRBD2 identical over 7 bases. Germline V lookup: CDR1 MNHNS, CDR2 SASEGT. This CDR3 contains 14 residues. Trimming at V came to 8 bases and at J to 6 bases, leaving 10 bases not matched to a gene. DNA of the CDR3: TGTGCCAGCGGTGGTAGCGGGCCGGTCAATGAGCAGTTCTTC. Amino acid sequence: CASGGSGPVNEQFF.

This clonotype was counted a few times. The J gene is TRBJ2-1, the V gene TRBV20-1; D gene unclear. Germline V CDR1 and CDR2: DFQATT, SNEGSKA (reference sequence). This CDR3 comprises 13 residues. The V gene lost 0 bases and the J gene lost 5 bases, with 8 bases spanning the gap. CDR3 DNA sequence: TGCAGTGCTAGAGATCCCCTAGACAATGAGCAGTTCTTC. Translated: CSARDPLDNEQFF.

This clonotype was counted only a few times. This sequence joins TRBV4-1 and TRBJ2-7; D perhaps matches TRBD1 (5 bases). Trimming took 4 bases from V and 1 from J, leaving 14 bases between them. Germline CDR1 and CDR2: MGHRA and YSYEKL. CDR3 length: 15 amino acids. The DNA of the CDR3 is TGCGCCAGCAGCCTCCCGGGCAGGGTATCCTACGAGCAGTACTTC. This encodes CASSLPGRVSYEQYF.

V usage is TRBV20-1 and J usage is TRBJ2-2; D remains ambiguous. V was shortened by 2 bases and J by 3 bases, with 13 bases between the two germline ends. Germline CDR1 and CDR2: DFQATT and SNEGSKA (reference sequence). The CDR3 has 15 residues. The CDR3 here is CSARNLAGDTGELFF. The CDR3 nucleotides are TGCAGTGCTAGAAATCTGGCCGGAGACACCGGGGAGCTGTTTTTT.

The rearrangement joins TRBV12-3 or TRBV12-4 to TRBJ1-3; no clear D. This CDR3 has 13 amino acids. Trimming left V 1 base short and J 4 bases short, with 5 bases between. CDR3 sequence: CASSLGPGNTIYF. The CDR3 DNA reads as TGTGCCAGCAGTTTAGGGCCAGGAAACACCATATATTTT.

CDR3 coding DNA: TGTGCCAGCAGCTTACCGGGGGGCTCTGACAATGAGCAGTTCTTC. This sequence encodes CASSLPGGSDNEQFF. The rearrangement uses TRBV7-9 and TRBJ2-1; a weak D match, TRBD2 (7 bases). Germline V lookup: CDR1 SEHNR, CDR2 FQNEAQ (reference sequence). V shed 2 bases and J shed 5 bases, with 13 bases lying between them. The CDR3 has 15 amino acids.